This T cell receptor (beta chain) was observed in a study of CD8+CD57+ T cells in acquired aplastic anemia. Across the study: The mean DNA yield obtained from sorted CD4+ and CD8+ cells came to 3 to 3.5 ug. Healthy donor sequencing depth: 10 million to 10.8 million CD4+, under 12 million CD8+ reads. Findings and limits, study-wide: Over 25 CD8+ CDR3 sequences occurred in both the patients and the controls. Simpson's diversity of CD8+ cells was not significantly different in patients compared with controls.

The length of the CDR3 is 14 residues. CDR1 is SGHAT and CDR2 is FQNNGV in the germline V gene. V lost 4 bases to trimming and J lost 8 bases; unmatched junction nucleotides: 6. Profiling that covered TCR beta VDJ and CDR3 relied on genomic DNA as its template. TCRdb reanalysed the reads using MiXCR and keeps one entry per CDR3 protein. The sample consists of about 110,000 distinct CDR3 sequences, roughly 50% of them appearing once. As for this clonotype: The antigen is unknown.

This chain joins TRBV11-2 and TRBJ2-1, with 9 bases aligning to TRBD2. The receptor was isolated from a human donor in good health, serving as a control. Material for sequencing was sorted CD4+, CD8+, or CD8+CD57+ T cells (not recorded which) from PBMCs. The CDR3 sequence: CASSWAGLAYEQFF. The DNA for the CDR3 is TGTGCCAGCAGCTGGGCGGGACTAGCTTATGAGCAGTTCTTC.